The clone carrying this T cell receptor (beta chain) came up once. Its antigen remains unknown. The sample originates from a study of cytomegalovirus exposure and HLA in healthy donors. Background on the study: Approximately 80 million unique TCRs, all from HLA-typed donors, were included in an early release of the data. Study-wide findings and caveats: When analyzed later, the rates of TCR association showed variation by HLA locus, with DRB1 the most and HLA-C the fewest. High specificity and sensitivity for cytomegalovirus status were reported for the classifier.

Both 60 Vbeta primers and 13 Jbeta primers went into the PCR. This table comes from immunoSEQ multiplex PCR, and its TCRdb copy is limited to in-frame clones, with some not included. This sample has 95,000 to 150,000 clones, with 50% to 75% found just once. Germline V gene data show CDR1 as SGHDT and CDR2 as YYEEEE. Trimming stripped 2 bases from V and 3 bases from J, with 14 bases between. The CDR3 sequence is 15 residues long. This TCR was recovered from a woman between 40 and 50 years old in good health and CMV-seropositive. The chain links TRBV5-6 to TRBJ1-1; maybe TRBD1 (6 bases). The sequencing input was PBMCs. The CDR3 sequence: CASSFGGRGDTEAFF. CDR3 in DNA: TGTGCCAGCAGCTTCGGGGGGCGCGGGGACACTGAAGCTTTCTTT. The full variable domain, its missing parts supplied by reference TRBV5-6 and TRBJ1-1, is DAGVTQSPTHLIKTRGQQVTLRCSPKSGHDTVSWYQQALGQGPQFIFQYYEEEERQRGNFPDRFSGHQFPNYSSELNVNALLLGDSALYLCASSFGGRGDTEAFFGQGTRLTVV.